This TCR beta chain was sequenced during a study of identical twins. Study results and limitations: Memory repertoires lacked the insertion deficit that abundant cord blood beta clonotypes showed.

In TCRdb, the 5' RACE reads were re-called with MiXCR into one record per CDR3 protein. The sample consists of 1.5 million to 2 million distinct CDR3 sequences, around 29% of them appearing once. To note about this clonotype: The antigen remains undetermined.

V gave up 2 bases and J gave up 4 bases; unmatched junction bases: 12. Germline V gene lookup returns CDR1 SNHLY and CDR2 FYNNEI. There are 18 residues in the CDR3. The V and J genes are TRBV2 and TRBJ2-3; 10 positions agree with TRBD2. Input material: cord blood. The receptor was isolated from a newborn girl in good health. The CDR3 bases are TGTGCCAGCAGTGAATGGGGGCGGAGAGCGGGAGGGTCAGATACGCAGTATTTT. The encoded protein is CASSEWGRRAGGSDTQYF.